This is a list of T cell receptor beta chains from one sample in a study of T-cell reconstitution after alpha-beta-depleted transplantation in children. TCRdb redid the calling of the PCR reads with MiXCR, one entry per CDR3 protein. The sample shows about 980,000 distinct CDR3 sequences, less than 30% of them seen only once. Material: PBMCs, mostly from graft donor cells, obtained 360 days after TCRalphabeta/CD19-depleted stem cell transplant. These receptors all come from a boy younger than two who had a stem cell transplant for SCID, so the T cells may come from the graft donor. The CDR3 runs from the conserved cysteine through the conserved F or W. A D gene is named only where the DNA matches it firmly. Rows give clone size only sometimes, using once, few, many, or a class for an expanded clone.

V,D,size,J,CDR3,DNA
TRBV29-1,TRBD2,few,TRBJ2-2,CSVRTSSTGELFF,TGCAGCGTTAGGACTAGCAGCACCGGGGAGCTGTTTTTT
TRBV12-3/TRBV12-4,TRBD1,many,TRBJ2-7,CASSPDRVLYEQYF,TGTGCCAGCAGCCCGGACAGGGTTTTGTACGAGCAGTACTTC
TRBV28,TRBD2,-,TRBJ2-3,CASMRGVDTDTQYF,TGTGCCAGCATGCGGGGGGTGGACACAGATACGCAGTATTTT
TRBV4-1,-,few,TRBJ2-6,CASSQRTESSGANVLTF,TGCGCCAGCAGCCAGAGGACCGAGAGCTCTGGGGCCAACGTCCTGACTTTC
TRBV25-1,-,-,TRBJ2-7,CASAVPQYF,TGTGCCAGTGCGGTTCCGCAGTACTTC
TRBV12-3/TRBV12-4,-,-,TRBJ2-7,CASSKTTGFYEQYF,TGTGCCAGCAGCAAAACAACAGGTTTCTACGAGCAGTACTTC
TRBV30,-,-,TRBJ2-7,CAWGLAEQYF,TGTGCCTGGGGTTTGGCCGAGCAGTACTTC
TRBV20-1,TRBD1,-,TRBJ2-2,CSASADRVNDGELFF,TGCAGTGCTAGCGCGGACAGGGTAAACGACGGGGAGCTGTTTTTT
TRBV20-1,TRBD1,-,TRBJ2-7,CSARRDRWDEQYF,TGCAGTGCTAGAAGGGACAGATGGGACGAGCAGTACTTC
TRBV2,-,-,TRBJ2-5,CASSVTKETQYF,TGTGCCAGCAGTGTGACTAAAGAGACCCAGTACTTC
TRBV7-9,-,few,TRBJ1-2,CASSLAQQGSSGYTF,TGTGCCAGCAGCTTAGCGCAACAGGGCTCGAGTGGCTACACCTTC
TRBV12-3/TRBV12-4,-,-,TRBJ2-3,CASTPGTYTDTQYF,TGTGCCAGCACCCCAGGGACCTACACAGATACGCAGTATTTT
TRBV27,-,-,TRBJ2-7,CASSLQGYFYEQYF,TGTGCCAGCAGTTTACAAGGGTACTTTTACGAGCAGTACTTC
TRBV3-1,-,-,TRBJ1-1,CASSPLGALREAFF,TGTGCCAGCAGTCCCCTAGGGGCCCTGAGGGAAGCTTTCTTT
TRBV6-5,TRBD1,few,TRBJ2-3,CASSYSPGQGAEDTQYF,TGTGCCAGCAGTTACTCGCCGGGACAGGGGGCTGAGGATACGCAGTATTTT
TRBV19,-,few,TRBJ1-5,CASSRDWSQPQHF,TGTGCCAGTAGTCGCGATTGGAGTCAGCCCCAGCATTTT
TRBV10-2,-,few,TRBJ2-3,CASGGPGRNTDTQYF,TGCGCCAGCGGAGGCCCAGGGCGGAACACAGATACGCAGTATTTT
TRBV5-4,TRBD2,-,TRBJ2-1,CASSSIAGASGEQFF,TGTGCCAGCAGCTCTATAGCGGGAGCCTCGGGTGAGCAGTTCTTC
TRBV12-3/TRBV12-4,-,few,TRBJ1-1,CASREQGPMNTEAFF,TGTGCCAGCAGGGAACAGGGTCCCATGAACACTGAAGCTTTCTTT
TRBV4-1,-,few,TRBJ1-2,CASSQDIRGAGYTF,TGCGCCAGCAGCCAAGATATCAGAGGGGCCGGCTACACCTTC
TRBV7-3,TRBD2,-,TRBJ2-2,CASSLGASGGPDGELFF,TGTGCCAGCAGCTTAGGAGCTAGCGGGGGCCCCGACGGGGAGCTGTTTTTT
TRBV2,TRBD2,-,TRBJ2-2,CASSTKGTSHTGELFF,TGTGCCAGCTCTACCAAGGGGACTAGCCACACCGGGGAGCTGTTTTTT
TRBV3-1,-,-,TRBJ2-3,CACSLRGSTDTQYF,TGTGCCTGCAGTTTACGTGGCTCCACAGATACGCAGTATTTT
TRBV6-5,TRBD2,few,TRBJ2-3,CASSYHRGRGLTSTDTQYF,TGTGCCAGCAGTTACCATCGAGGGAGGGGCCTTACTAGCACAGATACGCAGTATTTT
TRBV4-1,-,-,TRBJ1-5,CASSQGEVISNQPQHF,TGCGCCAGCAGCCAAGGGGAAGTGATCAGCAATCAGCCCCAGCATTTT
TRBV5-1,TRBD1,-,TRBJ2-7,CASSLPGTGTHEQYF,TGCGCCAGCAGCCTTCCCGGGACAGGGACCCACGAGCAGTACTTC
TRBV9,-,-,TRBJ2-5,CASSVAARRGETQYF,TGTGCCAGCAGCGTAGCTGCGCGACGGGGTGAGACCCAGTACTTC
TRBV5-1,-,many,TRBJ2-7,CASSLSAGSSYEQYF,TGCGCCAGCAGCTTGTCGGCAGGGAGCTCCTACGAGCAGTACTTC
TRBV27,-,few,TRBJ2-7,CASSPSVAASSYEQYF,TGTGCCAGCAGTCCCTCTGTAGCGGCGAGCTCCTACGAGCAGTACTTC
TRBV24-1,-,-,TRBJ2-3,CATSDPSGGPSTDTQYF,TGTGCCACCAGTGACCCGAGTGGGGGGCCTAGCACAGATACGCAGTATTTT
TRBV18,-,few,TRBJ1-1,CASSPQQEMNTEAFF,TGTGCCAGCTCACCCCAACAGGAGATGAACACTGAAGCTTTCTTT
TRBV12-3/TRBV12-4,-,few,TRBJ2-2,CASSFWPSNTGELFF,TGTGCCAGCAGTTTTTGGCCCTCGAACACCGGGGAGCTGTTTTTT
TRBV5-1,-,-,TRBJ2-7,CASSPRRGPYEQYF,TGCGCCAGCAGTCCCCGACGGGGCCCCTACGAGCAGTACTTC
TRBV7-8,-,-,TRBJ2-2,CASSQPAYSTGELFF,TGTGCCAGCAGCCAGCCGGCCTACAGCACCGGGGAGCTGTTTTTT
TRBV20-1,-,-,TRBJ1-3,CSARVYGTSNTIYF,TGCAGTGCTAGAGTCTACGGGACTTCGAACACCATATATTTT
TRBV5-1,-,few,TRBJ2-2,CASSGGSNTGELFF,TGCGCCAGCAGCGGGGGGTCGAACACCGGGGAGCTGTTTTTT
TRBV5-5,-,-,TRBJ1-1,CASSQSVGRSVNTEAFF,TGTGCCAGCAGCCAGTCAGTAGGGAGGTCCGTGAACACTGAAGCTTTCTTT
TRBV28,TRBD1,few,TRBJ2-2,CASSASGTGGTGELFF,TGTGCCAGCAGTGCCTCCGGGACAGGGGGCACCGGGGAGCTGTTTTTT
TRBV20-1,-,-,TRBJ1-4,CSASGGYEKLFF,TGCAGTGCTAGCGGGGGGTATGAAAAACTGTTTTTT
TRBV4-1,-,-,TRBJ2-1,CASSQEETDPLVFSEQFF,TGCGCCAGCAGCCAAGAGGAAACGGACCCGCTTGTATTTAGTGAGCAGTTCTTC
TRBV5-1,TRBD2,few,TRBJ2-1,CASSFAGGAYNEQFF,TGCGCCAGCAGCTTTGCCGGGGGGGCATACAATGAGCAGTTCTTC
TRBV7-9,-,-,TRBJ1-2,CASSQLRGHGYTF,TGTGCCAGCAGCCAGCTCAGGGGACATGGCTACACCTTC
TRBV29-1,-,-,TRBJ2-5,CSVGRTGLETQYF,TGCAGCGTTGGGAGAACAGGATTAGAGACCCAGTACTTC
TRBV20-1,-,-,TRBJ1-1,CSAERRANTEAFF,TGCAGTGCCGAACGGCGCGCTAACACTGAAGCTTTCTTT
TRBV27,-,-,TRBJ2-7,CASSFADSSYEQYF,TGTGCCAGCAGTTTCGCGGACAGCTCCTACGAGCAGTACTTC
TRBV29-1,-,once,TRBJ1-1,CSVKTRQANTEAFF,TGCAGCGTCAAAACCCGACAGGCGAACACTGAAGCTTTCTTT
TRBV3-1,TRBD2,-,TRBJ2-1,CASSHGAGGGNEQFF,TGTGCCAGCAGCCATGGGGCGGGGGGCGGCAATGAGCAGTTCTTC
TRBV11-2,-,-,TRBJ2-7,CASSFGVWRDRYEQYF,TGTGCCAGCAGCTTCGGCGTTTGGAGGGATCGCTACGAGCAGTACTTC
TRBV12-3/TRBV12-4,TRBD2,few,TRBJ2-2,CASSGTSVHGELFF,TGTGCCAGCAGCGGGACTAGCGTTCACGGGGAGCTGTTTTTT
TRBV20-1,TRBD2,-,TRBJ2-3,CSATYSGGSTDTQYF,TGCAGTGCTACTTATAGCGGGGGGAGCACAGATACGCAGTATTTT
TRBV27,TRBD1,-,TRBJ2-1,CASSPGQSLLPRGFF,TGTGCCAGCAGCCCGGGACAGAGTTTACTTCCCAGAGGGTTCTTC
TRBV7-2,TRBD2,-,TRBJ2-1,CASSFPSEAGAIQRGSYNEQFF,TGTGCCAGCAGCTTCCCTAGTGAGGCAGGGGCAATTCAGCGGGGGTCCTACAATGAGCAGTTCTTC
TRBV5-1,-,many,TRBJ1-2,CASSRTTNYGYTF,TGCGCCAGCAGCAGGACAACTAACTATGGCTACACCTTC
TRBV15,TRBD1,-,TRBJ2-5,CATSREQGAGETQYF,TGTGCCACCAGCAGAGAACAGGGGGCCGGTGAGACCCAGTACTTC
TRBV20-1,TRBD1,-,TRBJ1-4,CSAPTGMSEKLFF,TGCAGTGCCCCGACAGGGATGAGTGAAAAACTGTTTTTT